This T cell receptor beta chain was sequenced during a study of Graves' ophthalmopathy and Graves' hyperthyroidism. Study-wide points: Clonotypes were expanded in thyroid at above 0.001 frequency, and most also appeared in blood.

The CDR3 has 11 amino acids. Germline V gene lookup returns CDR1 GTSNPN and CDR2 SVGIG (reference sequence). The ends lost 7 bases at V and 10 bases at J; junction bases unmatched: 6. RNA transcripts yielded amplified TCR beta CDR3 regions. HTBI primers primed a first-round RT-PCR, and a second-round multiplex PCR followed. MiXCR, run by TCRdb on the multiplex PCR reads, gives a single entry per CDR3 protein. The sample includes about 220,000 distinct CDR3 sequences, roughly 21% seen only once; the top ten take roughly 39%. Where ophthalmopathy was present, donors had moderate-to-severe activity, CAS ≥3, NOSPECS ≥4 and duration under 3 months. Diagnosis was based on clinical symptoms, serum thyroxine, TRAb, thyroid ultrasound and orbital computed tomography. Ten or more counts support this clonotype. The antigen is unknown.

The TCR was taken from a woman between 45 and 65 years old with Graves' ophthalmopathy. The chain couples TRBV30 to TRBJ1-1; 10 nucleotides line up with TRBD1. Sequencing input: peripheral blood. This CDR3 reads CASWTGGRAFF. The CDR3 bases are TGTGCCTCGTGGACAGGGGGTAGAGCTTTCTTT.